The present entry profiles one T cell receptor beta chain with its context. Per the authors' pipeline: Estimation of nucleated cell counts relied on the amplification of reference gene primers. The method was immunoSEQ multiplex PCR; TCRdb's version includes in-frame clones alone and lacks a portion of them. The D gene and trimming were derived from the DNA, and the V and J assignments and clone size from that table. The table records over 200,000 clones, around 86% of them present only once. This entry is derived from a study of blood T cell repertoires in COVID-19. Study context: The United States, Italy and Spain provided the acute and convalescent COVID-19 samples. The cDNA or gDNA used as material had been derived from T cells, B-cell-depleted T cells, or PBMCs.

Germline CDR1 reads SQVTM; CDR2 reads ANQGSEA. The CDR3 runs 14 residues. J gave up 2 bases and V 6 bases, and 3 bases lay outside the gene matches. The clonotype originates from a human donor in a cohort sampled during active COVID-19. The chain employs TRBV29-1 and TRBJ2-2, with 10 positions matching TRBD1. Sequenced: peripheral blood. This chain's CDR3 is CSVGQGVNTGELFF. The CDR3 nucleotides are TGCAGCGTCGGACAGGGGGTAAACACCGGGGAGCTGTTTTTT.